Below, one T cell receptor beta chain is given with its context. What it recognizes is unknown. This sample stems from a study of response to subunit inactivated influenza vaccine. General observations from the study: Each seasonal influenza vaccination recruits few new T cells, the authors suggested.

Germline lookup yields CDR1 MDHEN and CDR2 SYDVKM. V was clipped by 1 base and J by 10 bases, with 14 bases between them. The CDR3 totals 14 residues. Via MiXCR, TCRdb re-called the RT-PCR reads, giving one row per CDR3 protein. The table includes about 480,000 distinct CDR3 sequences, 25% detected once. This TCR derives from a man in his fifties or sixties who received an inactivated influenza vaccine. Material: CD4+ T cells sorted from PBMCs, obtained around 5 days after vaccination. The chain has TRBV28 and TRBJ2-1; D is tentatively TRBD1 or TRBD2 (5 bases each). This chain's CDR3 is CASSLSGALEEQFF. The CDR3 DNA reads TGTGCCAGCAGTTTATCCGGGGCCCTCGAGGAGCAGTTCTTC.